Each of the 29 T cell receptor beta chains below was sequenced from the same sample in a study of blood T cell repertoires in COVID-19 (dated by TCRdb to 2020 to 2022). The library was obtained by the immunoSEQ multiplex PCR assay. Imported from immuneACCESS, the table was reduced by TCRdb to in-frame sequences with V and J called. These copies leave out some clones; in studies compared against another copy, an unresolved V gene accounts for under half, and the cause of the remainder is not known. The sample records about 300,000 clones, 80% to 90% of which are singletons. Jointly, the top ten make up 8% to 13% of the sample. Material: PBMCs or T cells enriched from blood (not recorded which). Source of these receptors: a woman aged 18-29 years who had recovered from COVID-19.

The chain has TRBV25-1 and TRBJ1-2; D not certain. The ends were cut back, 0 bases at V and 7 bases at J, with 15 bases in the middle. The CDR3 runs 15 residues. Per the germline V gene, CDR1 is MGHDK and CDR2 is SYGVNS. DNA of the CDR3: TGTGCCAGCAGTGAATACGGAGTAATATCGGGTGGCTACACCTTC. It yields the protein CASSEYGVISGGYTF.

V usage is TRBV5-5 and J usage is TRBJ1-2, with D unclear. Germline CDR1 and CDR2: SGHKS and YYEKEE (reference sequence). This CDR3 has 14 amino acids. V lost 0 bases to trimming and J lost 4 bases, with 10 bases between them. CDR3: CASSLVLGVYGYTF. In DNA form, the CDR3 reads TGTGCCAGCAGCTTGGTCTTGGGCGTCTATGGCTACACCTTC.

The genes are TRBV27 and TRBJ2-3, with 10 bases aligning to TRBD2. In germline, CDR1 is MNHEY, CDR2 SMNVEV (reference sequence). The length of the CDR3 is 15 residues. The V gene end was trimmed by 5 bases and the J gene end by 5 bases; junction bases not matched to a gene: 7. The CDR3 DNA reads as TGTGCCAGCAGTAGAAGCGGGGGGGAACTAGATACGCAGTATTTT. Its protein product is CASSRSGGELDTQYF.

The V gene is TRBV5-4, the J gene TRBJ1-2; 7 bases map to TRBD1. Germline assignment: CDR1 SGHNT and CDR2 YYREEE (reference sequence). Germline trimming cut 4 bases from V and 3 bases from J; bases unmatched to any gene: 3. The CDR3 loop spans 13 amino acids. CDR3 sequence (DNA): TGTGCCAGCAGCCCTACAGGGGACTATGGCTACACCTTC. Its translation is CASSPTGDYGYTF.

The chain recombines TRBV7-9 with TRBJ2-5; 8 bases line up with TRBD2. CDR3 length: 18 amino acids. V trimming: 4 bases; J trimming: 3 bases; junction bases outside the gene matches: 16. CDR1 is SEHNR and CDR2 is FQNEAQ in the germline V gene (reference sequence). DNA of the CDR3: TGTGCCAGCAGCTACGGGAGGGCGGGAGAGTGGGTGAAAGAGACCCAGTACTTC. This sequence encodes CASSYGRAGEWVKETQYF.

This rearrangement joins TRBV5-8 to TRBJ2-3, with a tentative D call TRBD2 (5 bases). The CDR3 runs 15 residues. Germline V gene data show CDR1 as SGHTS and CDR2 as YDEGEE. Trimming removed 1 base from V and 2 bases from J, with 11 bases in between. CDR3 in amino acids: CASSLSAGLTDTQYF. In nucleotides, the CDR3 is TGTGCCAGCAGCTTGTCGGCAGGACTCACAGATACGCAGTATTTT.

The chain uses TRBV12-5 and TRBJ1-2, with 11 bases fitting TRBD1. Germline loops: CDR1 LGHNT, CDR2 FRNRAP. Trimming cost V 3 bases and J 1 base; bases outside gene matches: 7. This CDR3 has 17 amino acids. Here the CDR3 DNA reads TGTGCTAGTGGTTTAAGGACAGGGGGCGCCTATAACTATGGCTACACCTTC. Its translation: CASGLRTGGAYNYGYTF.

The chain joins TRBV7-9 to TRBJ1-1; 7 bases are shared with TRBD1. The V segment lost 5 bases and the J segment 10 bases; nucleotides outside the gene matches: 19. Germline CDR1 and CDR2: SEHNR and FQNEAQ (reference sequence). This CDR3 spans 16 amino acids. The CDR3 DNA reads as TGTGCCAGCAGCCCGCGCTTGTTTGAGGGGGCGAAAGGAGCTTTCTTT. Translated: CASSPRLFEGAKGAFF.

The chain recombines TRBV15 with TRBJ1-6, with 7 bases identical to TRBD1. The CDR3 extends over 15 amino acids. With 5 bases clipped from V and 9 bases from J, the junction kept 10 bases outside the gene matches. In germline, CDR1 is LNHNV, CDR2 YYDKDF (reference sequence). The CDR3 bases are TGTGCCACCAGCTACTACAGGGGTGCAGGTTCACCCCTCCACTTT. Its translation is CATSYYRGAGSPLHF.

This clone is a singleton in its sample. The chain joins TRBV29-1 to TRBJ1-1; the D gene is possibly TRBD1 (6 bases). Germline CDR1 and CDR2: SQVTM and ANQGSEA. The V end lost 7 bases, the J end lost 4 bases, and 22 bases lay between the germline ends. The CDR3 consists of 15 residues. CDR3 amino acids: CSATGTSPLGTEAFF. The DNA of the CDR3 is TGCAGCGCGACAGGAACATCACCGTTGGGCACTGAAGCTTTCTTT.

The chain employs TRBV6-5 and TRBJ2-7; 7 bases align to TRBD1. This CDR3 has 14 residues. V lost 6 bases, J lost 5 bases, and 10 bases stayed unmatched. Germline loops: CDR1 MNHEY, CDR2 SVGAGI. As DNA, the CDR3 is TGTGCCAGCAGCCCCCAGAGACAGGGTAACGAGCAGTACTTC. It translates to CASSPQRQGNEQYF.

The V call is TRBV18, the J call TRBJ1-1, with D unresolved. Trimming took off 6 bases at V and 1 base at J, with 12 bases between the two ends. CDR1 is KGHSH and CDR2 is LQKENI in the germline V gene. This CDR3 region has 14 residues. The CDR3 DNA follows: TGTGCCAGCTCCCCCGGGAGAGGGAACACTGAAGCTTTCTTT. This encodes CASSPGRGNTEAFF.

This chain connects TRBV18 to TRBJ2-3; 7 bases align to TRBD2. Germline V gene data show CDR1 as KGHSH and CDR2 as LQKENI. There are 15 residues in the CDR3. The V segment lost 2 bases and the J segment 5 bases; nucleotides outside the gene matches: 7. CDR3 in DNA: TGTGCCAGCTCACCAGGCGGGAGTGGAGGAGATACGCAGTATTTT. Protein sequence: CASSPGGSGGDTQYF.

The table lists this clone with many counts. The V call is TRBV2, the J call TRBJ2-1; TRBD2 is a possible D gene (5 bases). CDR1 is SNHLY and CDR2 is FYNNEI in the germline V gene. Trimming took off 3 bases at V and 5 bases at J, with 14 bases between the two ends. The CDR3 spans 15 residues. In nucleotides, the CDR3 is TGTGCCAGCAGTGACTGGCGGGTGGCGAACAATGAGCAGTTCTTC. Protein sequence: CASSDWRVANNEQFF.

For the CDR3, the DNA is TGCGCCAGCAAACTACAGGGAAGTCGCAACAATGAGCAGTTCTTC. This codes for CASKLQGSRNNEQFF. The gene calls are TRBV23-1 and TRBJ2-1; weak D call: TRBD1 (6 bases). TRBV23-1 belongs to the ORF category, with a function that is uncertain. This CDR3 has 15 residues. V lost 7 bases and J lost 5, with 18 bases in between.

The chain uses TRBV3-1 (or the pseudogene TRBV3-2) and TRBJ2-2, with no clear D. Germline CDR1 is LGHDT and CDR2 is YNNKEL (reference sequence). The V end lost 0 bases, the J end lost 1 base, and 6 bases lay between the germline ends. CDR3 length equals 15 residues. The CDR3 is CASSQDVLNTGELFF. CDR3 sequence (DNA): TGTGCCAGCAGCCAAGATGTCCTGAACACCGGGGAGCTGTTTTTT.

J is TRBJ2-1 and V is TRBV11-3; D perhaps matches TRBD2 (5 bases). This CDR3 region has 14 residues. V was trimmed by 1 base and J by 6 bases, leaving 10 bases between them. The germline gives CDR1 SGHNT, CDR2 YENEEA. The DNA of the CDR3 is TGTGCCAGCAGCTTAGGACTAAGTTCCAATGAGCAGTTCTTC. Translating it yields CASSLGLSSNEQFF.

This clone was seen once. The gene calls are TRBV9 and TRBJ1-2, with TRBD1 identical over 10 bases. Germline V gene lookup returns CDR1 SGDLS and CDR2 YYNGEE. The CDR3 contains 20 residues. Losses at the gene ends were 2 bases for V and 1 base for J; bases not matched to a gene: 17. The CDR3 DNA is TGTGCCAGCAGCGTGAGGCTAAACGCCGGGACAGGGGAGAGTAACTATGGCTACACCTTC. Translated: CASSVRLNAGTGESNYGYTF.

The chain is built from TRBV27 and TRBJ2-1; 12 bases align to TRBD2. The germline V gene encodes CDR1 MNHEY and CDR2 SMNVEV (reference sequence). The CDR3 runs to 15 residues. The V gene end was trimmed by 7 bases and the J gene end by 7 bases; junction bases not matched to a gene: 8. For the CDR3, the DNA is TGTGCCAGCACTATCGCTAGCGGGGGGGAGAATGAGCAGTTCTTC. Its translation: CASTIASGGENEQFF.

The chain uses TRBV12-3 or TRBV12-4 and TRBJ2-1; tentatively, D is TRBD1 (5 bases). Trimming shortened V by 5 bases and J by 10 bases, and 12 bases separated the two germline ends. The length of the CDR3 is 12 residues. The CDR3 protein is CASSQQTGEQFF. CDR3 nucleotides: TGTGCCAGCAGTCAACAAACAGGAGAGCAGTTCTTC.

This clone was picked up one time. The gene calls are TRBV4-1 and TRBJ1-4; 8 bases map to TRBD1. The J segment lost 6 bases and the V segment lost 2 bases, leaving 5 bases of the junction unmatched. The CDR3 has 15 residues. Germline assignment: CDR1 MGHRA and CDR2 YSYEKL. The CDR3 sequence is CASSQLQGGDEKLFF. The CDR3 DNA is TGCGCCAGCAGCCAACTACAGGGGGGGGATGAAAAACTGTTTTTT.

The chain couples TRBV7-9 to TRBJ2-1, with 8 positions matching TRBD2. V lost 1 base and J lost 6; bases outside the gene matches: 5. The CDR3 extends over 15 amino acids. The V gene's germline CDR1 is SEHNR and CDR2 FQNEAQ (reference sequence). The CDR3 region is CASSLGGLARNEQFF. CDR3 nucleotide sequence: TGTGCCAGCAGCTTAGGCGGACTAGCTCGCAATGAGCAGTTCTTC.

The rearrangement joins TRBV28 to TRBJ1-2; D perhaps matches TRBD1 (6 bases). V lost 6 bases and J 2 bases, leaving 16 bases between the germline ends. Germline V CDR1 and CDR2: MDHEN, SYDVKM. The CDR3 totals 15 residues. CDR3 coding DNA: TGTGCCAGCAGAGCTTGGACAGATTCCAACTATGGCTACACCTTC. It codes for CASRAWTDSNYGYTF.

The chain employs TRBV10-2 and TRBJ1-4, with D perhaps matching TRBD1 (5 bases). With 0 bases removed from V and 2 bases from J, the gap between germline ends came to 7 bases. From germline, CDR1 is WSHSY and CDR2 SAAADI. This CDR3 spans 15 amino acids. CDR3 sequence: CASSESGGTNEKLFF. CDR3 DNA: TGCGCCAGCAGTGAGTCCGGGGGTACTAATGAAAAACTGTTTTTT.

This rearrangement joins TRBV28 to TRBJ1-1; TRBD1 might be the D (6 bases). V was clipped by 5 bases and J by 4 bases, with 17 bases between them. This CDR3 has 15 amino acids. Per the germline V gene, CDR1 is MDHEN and CDR2 is SYDVKM. Written as DNA, the CDR3 is TGTGCCAGCAGTACAGATACAGGGAGAGTCACTGAAGCTTTCTTT. This codes for CASSTDTGRVTEAFF.

The rearrangement uses TRBV4-1 and TRBJ2-7; tentative D call: TRBD2 (5 bases). The CDR3 runs 15 residues. V was cut by 4 bases and J by 5 bases, with 18 bases left in between. Germline lookup yields CDR1 MGHRA and CDR2 YSYEKL. The CDR3 spells CASSPLRLAANEQYF. In DNA form, the CDR3 reads TGCGCCAGCAGCCCCCTAAGGCTAGCCGCGAACGAGCAGTACTTC.

V usage is TRBV12-3 or TRBV12-4 and J usage is TRBJ2-5, with a weak D call TRBD1 (5 bases). The CDR3 runs to 13 residues. V shed 3 bases and J shed 3 bases, with 8 bases lying between them. The CDR3 region has the DNA TGTGCCAGCAGTTTTATAGGGGAAGAGACCCAGTACTTC. Translating it yields CASSFIGEETQYF.

J is TRBJ2-2 and V is TRBV4-2; D perhaps matches TRBD2 (6 bases). The V and J ends lost 0 bases and 3 bases respectively, with 11 bases between them. There are 16 residues in the CDR3. From germline, CDR1 is LGHNA and CDR2 YNFKEQ. CDR3 region: CASSQDDSGYTGELFF. The CDR3 coding sequence is TGTGCCAGCAGCCAAGACGATAGCGGATACACCGGGGAGCTGTTTTTT.

The chain couples TRBV19 to TRBJ2-1, with TRBD1 matching 8 bases. This CDR3 has 13 residues. J gave up 3 bases and V 10 bases, and 5 bases lay outside the gene matches. CDR1 and CDR2 from the germline V gene are LNHDA and SQIVND (reference sequence). The CDR3 nucleotides are TGTGCCACCCGGGGACAGGACTACAATGAGCAGTTCTTC. Residues: CATRGQDYNEQFF. The full variable domain, rest sourced from reference TRBV19 and TRBJ2-1, is DGGITQSPKYLFRKEGQNVTLSCEQNLNHDAMYWYRQDPGQGLRLIYYSQIVNDFQKGDIAEGYSVSREKKESFPLTVTSAQKNPTAFYLCATRGQDYNEQFFGPGTRLTVL.